This T cell receptor (beta chain) was captured by sequencing in a study of blood T cell repertoires in COVID-19. The count of this clone is one. This CDR3 is also generated by other DNA sequences in the sample. V gave up 3 bases and J gave up 1 base, with 5 bases separating them. Germline V gene data show CDR1 as SGHNT and CDR2 as YYREEE (reference sequence). The CDR3 spans 12 residues. TCRdb's copy holds only in-frame clones and misses some; the assay was immunoSEQ multiplex PCR. Found here are roughly 250,000 clones, around 90% of them singletons; the top ten hold 1.2%. The source is a human donor in a cohort exposed to, infected with or recovered from COVID-19 (not recorded which). The donor label of this sample is uncertain. The J gene is TRBJ2-7, the V gene TRBV5-4; tentatively, D is TRBD1 (5 bases). Source material: PBMCs or T cells enriched from blood (not recorded which). For the CDR3, the DNA is TGTGCCAGCAGCTCAGGGTCCTACGAGCAGTACTTC. Translated: CASSSGSYEQYF.